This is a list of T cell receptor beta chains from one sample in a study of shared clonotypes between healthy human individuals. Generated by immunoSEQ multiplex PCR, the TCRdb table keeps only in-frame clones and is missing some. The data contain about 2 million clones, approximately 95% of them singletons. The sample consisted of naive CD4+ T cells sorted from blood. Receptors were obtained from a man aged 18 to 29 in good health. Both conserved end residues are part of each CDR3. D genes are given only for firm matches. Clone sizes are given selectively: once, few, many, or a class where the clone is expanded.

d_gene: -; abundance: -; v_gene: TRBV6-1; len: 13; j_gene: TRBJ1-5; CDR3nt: TGTGCCAGCAGGCTGTATAGCAATCAGCCCCAGCATTTT; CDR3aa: CASRLYSNQPQHF
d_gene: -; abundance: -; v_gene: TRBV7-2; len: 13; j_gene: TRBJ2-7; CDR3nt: TGTGCCAGCAGCTTAGCGGGAGGCTTCGAGCAGTACTTC; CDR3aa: CASSLAGGFEQYF
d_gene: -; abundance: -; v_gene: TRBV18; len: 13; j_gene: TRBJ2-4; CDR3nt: TGTGCCAGCTCACCATCAGCCAAAAACATTCAGTACTTC; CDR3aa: CASSPSAKNIQYF
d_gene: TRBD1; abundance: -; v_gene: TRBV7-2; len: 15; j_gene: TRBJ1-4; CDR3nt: TGTGCCAGCAGCTTTAGGGGGCCTACTAATGAAAAACTGTTTTTT; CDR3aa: CASSFRGPTNEKLFF
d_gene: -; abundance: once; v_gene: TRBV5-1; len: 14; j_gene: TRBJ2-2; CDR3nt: TGCGCCAGCAGCTTGACAGAGGGGACCGGGGAGCTGTTTTTT; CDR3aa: CASSLTEGTGELFF
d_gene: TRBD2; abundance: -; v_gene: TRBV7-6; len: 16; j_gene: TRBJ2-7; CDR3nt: TGTGCCAGCAGCAACGCTAGGGGAGGGCGCCCCTACGAGCAGTACTTC; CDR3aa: CASSNARGGRPYEQYF
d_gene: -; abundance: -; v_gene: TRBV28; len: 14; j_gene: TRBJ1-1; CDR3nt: TGTGCCAGCAGTCCCCAAACAGGTAACACTGAAGCTTTCTTT; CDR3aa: CASSPQTGNTEAFF
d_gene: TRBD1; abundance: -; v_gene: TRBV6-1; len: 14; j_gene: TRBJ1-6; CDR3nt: TGTGCCAGCACTACCGGGACAGGGGTCTCACCCCTCCACTTT; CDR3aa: CASTTGTGVSPLHF
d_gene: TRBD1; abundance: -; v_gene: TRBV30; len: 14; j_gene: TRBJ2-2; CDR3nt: TGTGCCTGGAGGACAGGGTCTGTGGCCGGGGAGCTGTTTTTT; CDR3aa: CAWRTGSVAGELFF
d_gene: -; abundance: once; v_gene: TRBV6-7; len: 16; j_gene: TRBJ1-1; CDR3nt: TGTGCCAGCAGTTACTCACCAGGGTCGGTGGTCACTGAAGCTTTCTTT; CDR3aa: CASSYSPGSVVTEAFF
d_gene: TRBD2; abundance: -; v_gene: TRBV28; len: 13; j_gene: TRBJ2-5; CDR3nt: TGTGCCAGCAGTTTAGCCGGGGGGGAGACCCAGTACTTC; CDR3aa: CASSLAGGETQYF
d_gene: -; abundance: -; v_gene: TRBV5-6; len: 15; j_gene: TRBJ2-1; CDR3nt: TGTGCCAGCAGCTTGGAGGGGTACAGAGACAATGAGCAGTTCTTC; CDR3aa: CASSLEGYRDNEQFF
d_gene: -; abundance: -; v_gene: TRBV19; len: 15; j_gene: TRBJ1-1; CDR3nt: TGTGCCAGTAGTATAGGCGGCAGGGGGAACACTGAAGCTTTCTTT; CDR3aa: CASSIGGRGNTEAFF
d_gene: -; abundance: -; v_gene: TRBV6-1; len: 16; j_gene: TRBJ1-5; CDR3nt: TGTGCCAGCAGTGATCATGGGGGGCCCAGCAATCAGCCCCAGCATTTT; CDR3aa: CASSDHGGPSNQPQHF
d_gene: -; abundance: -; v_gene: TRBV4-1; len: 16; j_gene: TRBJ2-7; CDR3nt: TGCGCCAGCAGCCGGGACATGGGCGGGAGTCTGTACGAGCAGTACTTC; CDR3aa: CASSRDMGGSLYEQYF
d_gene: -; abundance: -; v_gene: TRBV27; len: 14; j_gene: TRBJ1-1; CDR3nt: TGTGCCAGCAGTGTGACAGGACCGGGCACTGAAGCTTTCTTT; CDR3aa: CASSVTGPGTEAFF
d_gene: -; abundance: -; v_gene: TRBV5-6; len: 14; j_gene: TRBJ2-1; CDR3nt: TGTGCCAGCAGCCCTTACGATAGCTCAGTAGTGCAGTTCTTC; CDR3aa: CASSPYDSSVVQFF
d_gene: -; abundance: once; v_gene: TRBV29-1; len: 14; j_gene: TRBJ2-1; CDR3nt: TGCAGCGGCGTAGGTAGCGGAACCTACAATGAGCAGTTCTTC; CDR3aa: CSGVGSGTYNEQFF